A selection of T cell receptor beta chains follows, all from one sample in a study of blood T cell repertoires in COVID-19. This table comes from immunoSEQ multiplex PCR, and its TCRdb copy is limited to in-frame clones, with some not included. Here the sample spans about 100,000 clones, more than 70% being singletons. Sequencing input: peripheral blood. Every receptor here comes from a human donor in a cohort sampled during active COVID-19. Each CDR3 is given without its conserved first and last residue.

CDR3	V	J
ASNQGQETQY	TRBV2	TRBJ2-5
ASTLFLLFNEQF	TRBV7-9	TRBJ2-1
ASSPSLDTIY	TRBV7-9	TRBJ1-3
ASSVAGARTDTQY	TRBV9	TRBJ2-3
ASSGRLAGNPYEQY	TRBV5-1	TRBJ2-7
AWSLTANEKLF	TRBV30	TRBJ1-4
ASSSGRASFLTNYEQY	TRBV27	TRBJ2-7
ASSVDRGNTEAF	TRBV5-1	TRBJ1-1
ASSSGRGIYEQY	TRBV27	TRBJ2-7
ASSRQGWDYGYT	TRBV18	TRBJ1-2
ASSQEGGASGYT	TRBV4-3	TRBJ1-2
ASSQGTSALSYEQY	TRBV4-2	TRBJ2-7
ASSLKAGTGGLNTEAF	TRBV7-2	TRBJ1-1
ASSYVGGPYEQY	TRBV6-2/TRBV6-3	TRBJ2-7
ASSQSGASYGYT	TRBV3-1/TRBV3-2	TRBJ1-2
ASSLGASGRVTGELF	TRBV7-2	TRBJ2-2
ASAPLAGSSYNEQF	TRBV12-5	TRBJ2-1
ASSPRLNTEAF	TRBV7-3	TRBJ1-1
SAPSAYEQY	TRBV20-1	TRBJ2-7
ASSLGAMSSGNTIY	TRBV7-9	TRBJ1-3
ARINSDRHNSPLH	TRBV25-1	TRBJ1-6
ASSQAGGTSGRSGELF	TRBV2	TRBJ2-2
ASSARFGLSSYNEQF	TRBV9	TRBJ2-1
SASGTSDTGELF	TRBV29-1	TRBJ2-2
ASSETPTDTQY	TRBV25-1	TRBJ2-3
ASNPTGSNSPLH	TRBV6-6	TRBJ1-6
ASSIRPQQGDTEAF	TRBV5-1	TRBJ1-1
ASTTPGSNTGELF	TRBV5-6	TRBJ2-2
AWRGGGYT	TRBV30	TRBJ1-2
ACGDMVNTEAF	TRBV30	TRBJ1-1
ASSLGGGANTGELF	TRBV7-2	TRBJ2-2
AISGQGAGETQY	TRBV10-3	TRBJ2-5
ATDSQMSYEQY	TRBV28	TRBJ2-7
ASSLLGSANTGELF	TRBV28	TRBJ2-2
SASLAGASYEQF	TRBV20-1	TRBJ2-1
ASSQSLLENIQY	TRBV4-1	TRBJ2-4
ASSPGTSGTSEQF	TRBV9	TRBJ2-1
ASLPGQATYEQY	TRBV2	TRBJ2-7
ATSRGWGGESQPQH	TRBV15	TRBJ1-5
ASSLNRDSYNSPLH	TRBV3-1/TRBV3-2	TRBJ1-6
ASSIAGGKDTQY	TRBV19	TRBJ2-3
ATQGATETQY	TRBV10-3	TRBJ2-5
ASSLEVSGTSNEQF	TRBV7-2	TRBJ2-1
ASSPPVQRGSSTDTQY	TRBV28	TRBJ2-3
AWSRGSSSNQPQH	TRBV30	TRBJ1-5
ASSWGRGQETQY	TRBV7-2	TRBJ2-5
ASSPQGGPPRSYEQY	TRBV3-1/TRBV3-2	TRBJ2-7
ASSLIQGGNEQF	TRBV7-3	TRBJ2-1